This is a list of T cell receptor beta chains from one sample in a study of cytomegalovirus exposure and HLA in healthy donors. This table comes from immunoSEQ multiplex PCR, and its TCRdb copy is limited to in-frame clones, with some not included. The data show about 200,000 clones, about 80% seen once. Source material: PBMCs. These receptors were taken from a young man in good health and CMV-seronegative. The CDR3 runs from the conserved cysteine through the conserved F or W. A D gene is named only where the DNA matches it firmly. Rows give clone size only sometimes, using once, few, many, or a class for an expanded clone.

v_gene,abundance,j_gene,d_gene,len,CDR3nt,CDR3aa
TRBV5-6,few,TRBJ1-4,TRBD1,17,TGTGCCAGCAGCTTGGGACAGGGTGTGGCAGCTAATGAAAAACTGTTTTTT,CASSLGQGVAANEKLFF
TRBV29-1,few,TRBJ2-1,TRBD2,16,TGCAGCGTTGAAGGCGGAGGCGGGAGGGCCTGGAATGAGCAGTTCTTC,CSVEGGGGRAWNEQFF
TRBV19,once,TRBJ2-1,TRBD2,15,TGTGCCAGTACCCGGACTAGCGGGGGCTACAATGAGCAGTTCTTC,CASTRTSGGYNEQFF
TRBV4-1,.,TRBJ2-7,.,13,TGCGCCAGCAGCCAAATCCCCTCCGGGGAGCAGTACTTC,CASSQIPSGEQYF
TRBV9,.,TRBJ2-1,.,17,TGTGCCAGCAGCGCCCCCGGGACTTTGAGCTCCTACAATGAGCAGTTCTTC,CASSAPGTLSSYNEQFF
TRBV18,.,TRBJ1-2,TRBD1,15,TGTGCCAGCTCACCCGGGGACAGGGGGTTGAATGGCTACACCTTC,CASSPGDRGLNGYTF
TRBV28,.,TRBJ2-7,.,13,TGTGCCAGCAGTGGGTCCCCTCGCGGTGAGCAGTACTTC,CASSGSPRGEQYF
TRBV28,.,TRBJ1-6,TRBD1,14,TGTGCCAGCACCCTGGACAGGCGCGGTTCACCCCTCCACTTT,CASTLDRRGSPLHF
TRBV7-2,once,TRBJ1-4,.,16,TGTGCCAGCAGCCCTCCCAGACAGACCTTTAATGAAAAACTGTTTTTT,CASSPPRQTFNEKLFF
TRBV7-3,.,TRBJ1-2,.,15,TGTGCCAGCTCACCCGGGGGACTCGCTAACTATGGCTACACCTTC,CASSPGGLANYGYTF
TRBV5-1,.,TRBJ2-7,.,13,TGCGCCAGCAGCTCTGGACAGATCGGCGAGCAGTACTTC,CASSSGQIGEQYF
TRBV28,few,TRBJ2-7,TRBD1,15,TGTGCCAGCAGTTTTGGGACAGGGCAATACTACGAGCAGTACTTC,CASSFGTGQYYEQYF
TRBV5-1,once,TRBJ2-3,.,16,TGCGCCAGCAGCTTGAGGGGAATATGGGTTACAGATACGCAGTATTTT,CASSLRGIWVTDTQYF
TRBV9,.,TRBJ2-7,TRBD2,17,TGTGCCAGCAGCCCACGCGGGGGGGGGACCGGCATGTACGAGCAGTACTTC,CASSPRGGGTGMYEQYF
TRBV4-1,.,TRBJ2-5,TRBD2,17,TGCGCCAGCAGCCAAGATCCAAGCGGGGCAGGGCAAGAGACCCAGTACTTC,CASSQDPSGAGQETQYF
TRBV5-1,few,TRBJ1-3,.,14,TGCGCCAGCAGCTTGGCAGGGGTTGGAAACACCATATATTTT,CASSLAGVGNTIYF
TRBV4-1,.,TRBJ1-2,TRBD1,14,TGCGCCAGCAGCGAAGGGACAGGACCCTATGGCTACACCTTC,CASSEGTGPYGYTF
TRBV28,few,TRBJ1-5,.,19,TGTGCCAGCAAGTACGTGCGCGGGACTGGGGTTCTTGATGATCAGCCCCAGCATTTT,CASKYVRGTGVLDDQPQHF
TRBV5-1,few,TRBJ2-3,.,15,TGCGCCAGCAGCCGTCTGGGCGCTAGCACAGATACGCAGTATTTT,CASSRLGASTDTQYF
TRBV6-1,few,TRBJ2-1,.,14,TGTGCCAGCAGTGAAGACGTTAGGGGCCATGAGCAGTTCTTC,CASSEDVRGHEQFF
TRBV4-1,.,TRBJ2-2,.,14,TGCGCCAGCAGCCAAGAAGGGGGTTCCGGGGAGCTGTTTTTT,CASSQEGGSGELFF
TRBV6-5,.,TRBJ2-1,.,14,TGTGCCAGCAGTTACGCGCCGAAATACAATGAGCAGTTCTTC,CASSYAPKYNEQFF
TRBV11-2,.,TRBJ2-5,.,15,TGTGCCAGCACCTTCGGGTGGGGAGGTCAAGAGACCCAGTACTTC,CASTFGWGGQETQYF
TRBV6-1,few,TRBJ2-7,TRBD1,14,TGTGCCAGCAGATGGACAGGGAATTCCTACGAGCAGTACTTC,CASRWTGNSYEQYF
TRBV19,few,TRBJ1-2,.,15,TGTGCCAGTAGTTACCCCGGGTTTTGGAGCTATGGCTACACCTTC,CASSYPGFWSYGYTF
TRBV7-9,few,TRBJ2-7,.,14,TGTGCCAGCAGCTTAGGACAGGCCTACTACGAGCAGTACTTC,CASSLGQAYYEQYF
TRBV2,.,TRBJ1-2,TRBD1,16,TGTGCCAGCAGTCCACTTCCGGGACAGCAGTTCTATGGCTACACCTTC,CASSPLPGQQFYGYTF
TRBV14,.,TRBJ2-3,.,14,TGTGCCAGCAGCCAAGAGTCAGGGATAGATACGCAGTATTTT,CASSQESGIDTQYF
TRBV20-1,.,TRBJ1-6,TRBD1,11,TGCAGTGCAACAGGGGGATCACCCCTCCACTTT,CSATGGSPLHF
TRBV19,.,TRBJ2-7,.,14,TGTGCCAGTAGTAGAGCCGGACAGAACTACGAGCAGTACTTC,CASSRAGQNYEQYF
TRBV28,.,TRBJ2-7,.,12,TGTGCCAGCAGACGCAGGGGATACGAGCAGTACTTC,CASRRRGYEQYF
TRBV5-1,once,TRBJ2-7,.,13,TGCGCCAGCAGCCTCCACATCTCCTACGAGCAGTACTTC,CASSLHISYEQYF
TRBV5-4,.,TRBJ2-1,TRBD1,15,TGTGCCAGCAGCACCGGGACAGGGGCCTACAATGAGCAGTTCTTC,CASSTGTGAYNEQFF
TRBV7-8,.,TRBJ1-3,.,12,TGTGCCAGCAGCCCTACTGGAGACACCATATATTTT,CASSPTGDTIYF
TRBV5-5,.,TRBJ2-7,TRBD2,16,TGTGCCAGCAGCTTGTCCGGGACTAGCGCCACCTACGAGCAGTACTTC,CASSLSGTSATYEQYF
TRBV28,once,TRBJ2-7,.,14,TGTGCCAGCCCCCCGACAGGGAGGCCGGACGAGCAGTACTTC,CASPPTGRPDEQYF
TRBV29-1,.,TRBJ1-3,TRBD1,14,TGCAGCGTTTTGGGACAGGGAAGTGGAAACACCATATATTTT,CSVLGQGSGNTIYF
TRBV9,.,TRBJ2-3,TRBD2,16,TGTGCCAGCAGCGGGGGGACTAGCGGTCTCACAGATACGCAGTATTTT,CASSGGTSGLTDTQYF
TRBV2,.,TRBJ1-1,TRBD1,12,TGTGCCAGCACCAAGGACAGGCCAGGGGCTTTCTTT,CASTKDRPGAFF
TRBV4-1,.,TRBJ2-2,.,16,TGCGCCAGCAGCCAAGATCGGTCTAGCTTCGCCGGGGAGCTGTTTTTT,CASSQDRSSFAGELFF
TRBV13,.,TRBJ1-5,.,13,TGTGCCAGCAGCGCGGGAAGCAATCAGCCCCAGCATTTT,CASSAGSNQPQHF
TRBV5-4,few,TRBJ1-4,TRBD1,17,TGTGCCAGCAGCCCCGGGACAGGCCAAACAACTAATGAAAAACTGTTTTTT,CASSPGTGQTTNEKLFF
TRBV19,.,TRBJ1-4,TRBD1,15,TGTGCCAGTAGTTCGGGACAGGGAGGGGATGAAAAACTGTTTTTT,CASSSGQGGDEKLFF
TRBV5-1,.,TRBJ2-7,.,14,TGCGCCAGCACCCCGCTCGGGAGCTCCTACGAGCAGTACTTC,CASTPLGSSYEQYF
TRBV19,few,TRBJ2-5,TRBD1,15,TGTGCCAGTAGTAGTGGACAGGGGTCCGGGGAGACCCAGTACTTC,CASSSGQGSGETQYF